Shown below are 14 T cell receptor beta chains from a single sample sequenced in a study of molecular identifiers for immune sequencing clone quantification. TCRdb fed the PCR reads into MiXCR, producing one record per CDR3 protein. Altogether about 97,000 distinct CDR3 sequences are present, about 35% being singletons, with the ten largest covering roughly 10%. The sequenced sample was naive CD8+ T cells from blood, with Jurkat cell RNA spiked in. Subset given: FACS-sorted CD8+CD4-CCR7+CD45RA+ naive T cells. These receptors originate from a human donor in good health. Some libraries in this study had Jurkat cell RNA spiked in.

The chain is built from TRBV9 and TRBJ2-5, with D possibly TRBD1 on 6 matching bases. This CDR3 has 15 amino acids. Deletions cut 3 bases from V and 3 bases from J, with 15 bases between. CDR1 and CDR2 from the germline V gene are SGDLS and YYNGEE. CDR3 bases: TGTGCCAGCAGCGCGTCGACAGGACTGGAAGAGACCCAGTACTTC. It translates to CASSASTGLEETQYF.

This clonotype was counted only a few times. The CDR3 DNA reads TGTGCTAGCGGCCCCAGGGGCCAAGAGACCCAGTACTTC. Protein product: CASGPRGQETQYF. This sequence joins TRBV12-5 and TRBJ2-5; possibly TRBD1 for D (6 bases). The CDR3 has 13 amino acids. Trimming removed 9 bases from V and 1 base from J, with 12 bases in between. In germline, CDR1 is LGHNT, CDR2 FRNRAP.

Notes on this clonotype: A read error may be the cause here, since a much bigger clone is one base away. The chain joins TRBV5-1 to TRBJ2-7; tentative D call: TRBD2 (5 bases). Trimming took off 1 base at V and 4 bases at J, with 18 bases between the two ends. The CDR3 contains 16 residues. Germline-derived CDR1 and CDR2 are SGHRS and YFSETQ. CDR3 DNA sequence: TGCGCCAGCAGCTTGTCGCCACCGGGGAGAGGGTACGAGCAGTACTTC. Amino acid sequence: CASSLSPPGRGYEQYF.

This clonotype was recorded a few times. This chain links TRBV11-2 with TRBJ1-4, with D possibly TRBD1 on 5 matching bases. Trimming removed 0 bases from V and 4 bases from J, with 9 bases in between. This CDR3 comprises 15 residues. Germline V lookup: CDR1 SGHAT, CDR2 FQNNGV. The CDR3 sequence: CASSLDRGVNEKLFF. CDR3 in DNA: TGTGCCAGCAGCTTAGATCGAGGGGTTAATGAAAAACTGTTTTTT.

V is TRBV7-8 and J is TRBJ1-5, with D possibly being TRBD1 (5 bases). V was pared by 5 bases and J by 7 bases, with 15 bases between. CDR1 is SGHVS, CDR2 FQNEAQ, per germline. This CDR3 comprises 14 residues. The CDR3 is CASSLGTGRQPQHF. The DNA for the CDR3 is TGTGCCAGCAGCCTTGGGACGGGCCGGCAGCCCCAGCATTTT.

V gene TRBV6-2 or TRBV6-3 combines with J gene TRBJ1-4, with D possibly matching TRBD1 (5 bases). Trimming took 7 bases from V and 7 from J, leaving 19 bases between them. Germline V gives CDR1 MNHEY, CDR2 SVGEGT. The CDR3 length is 15 residues. CDR3 protein: CASIEGLGRLEKLFF. Here the CDR3 DNA reads TGTGCCAGCATCGAGGGGCTGGGACGACTTGAAAAACTGTTTTTT.

This chain links TRBV9 with TRBJ1-5; D unclear. V was shortened by 3 bases and J by 5 bases, with 12 bases between the two germline ends. Per germline, CDR1 SGDLS and CDR2 YYNGEE. This CDR3 region has 14 residues. The CDR3 loop reads CASSDSPGYQPQHF. CDR3 DNA sequence: TGTGCCAGCAGCGACAGTCCTGGATATCAGCCCCAGCATTTT. Full variable domain (rest looked up from reference TRBV9 and TRBJ1-5): DSGVTQTPKHLITATGQRVTLRCSPRSGDLSVYWYQQSLDQGLQFLIQYYNGEERAKGNILERFSAQQFPDLHSELNLSSLELGDSALYFCASSDSPGYQPQHFGDGTRLSIL.

Only a few counts were recorded for this clonotype. The chain couples TRBV28 to TRBJ2-1, with 7 nucleotides matching TRBD2. Germline V gives CDR1 MDHEN, CDR2 SYDVKM. The CDR3 contains 17 residues. V lost 3 bases to trimming and J lost 4 bases; unmatched junction nucleotides: 12. CDR3 loop: CASSFSYHSGRYNEQFF. CDR3 in DNA: TGTGCCAGCAGTTTTTCGTATCATAGCGGGCGATACAATGAGCAGTTCTTC.

This clonotype was observed many times. The chain employs TRBV12-3 or TRBV12-4 and TRBJ2-1; D is uncertain. Trimming cost V 7 bases and J 0 bases, with 13 bases left between them. The length of the CDR3 is 15 residues. CDR3: CASNERLGSYNEQFF. In DNA, the CDR3 is TGTGCCAGCAACGAAAGGCTCGGCTCCTACAATGAGCAGTTCTTC.

In regard to this clonotype: This may be a read error, as it is one base from a much larger clone. The chain couples TRBV7-9 to TRBJ2-3; 11 nucleotides match TRBD2. The CDR3 loop spans 16 amino acids. The germline V gene encodes CDR1 SEHNR and CDR2 FQNEAQ (reference sequence). Here the CDR3 DNA reads TGTGCCAGCAGCTTAGGACTAGCGGGATTCACAGATACGCTGTATTTT. Its translation: CASSLGLAGFTDTLYF.

This clonotype was counted many times. The genes are TRBV5-1 and TRBJ2-5, with 13 bases aligning to TRBD2. V was pared by 0 bases and J by 7 bases, with 6 bases of the junction left unmatched. Looked up from germline, CDR1 is SGHRS and CDR2 is YFSETQ. The CDR3 loop spans 16 amino acids. CDR3 region: CASSLANGLAGVTQYF. Written as DNA, the CDR3 is TGCGCCAGCAGCTTGGCTAACGGACTAGCGGGAGTGACCCAGTACTTC.

This chain connects TRBV20-1 to TRBJ1-6, with a tentative D call TRBD1 (5 bases). From germline, CDR1 is DFQATT and CDR2 SNEGSKA (reference sequence). V lost 5 bases, J lost 0 bases, and 11 bases lay in between. CDR3 length: 15 amino acids. The CDR3: CSARDSSSYNSPLHF. The CDR3 DNA reads as TGCAGTGCTCGGGACTCGAGCTCCTATAATTCACCCCTCCACTTT.

With respect to this clonotype: A read error is possible here, since a much larger clone lies one base away. The chain couples TRBV20-1 to TRBJ2-7; perhaps TRBD2 as D (7 bases). V was clipped by 1 base and J by 4 bases, with 17 bases between them. This CDR3 comprises 15 residues. CDR1 is DFQATT, CDR2 SNEGSKA, per germline (reference sequence). The CDR3 spells CSARALVRGGYEQYF. The CDR3 nucleotides are TGCAGTGCTAGAGCTCTGGTCAGGGGAGGGTACGAGCAGTACTTC.

The chain couples TRBV28 to TRBJ2-1, with TRBD2 matching over 12 bases. The CDR3 has 18 residues. Germline loops: CDR1 MDHEN, CDR2 SYDVKM. J was trimmed by 3 bases and V by 2 bases; bases with no gene match: 8. The chain's CDR3 is CASSLALAGGIGYNEQFF. The CDR3 coding sequence is TGTGCCAGCAGTTTAGCACTAGCGGGAGGTATCGGCTACAATGAGCAGTTCTTC.